This T cell receptor beta chain was identified in a study of blood T cell repertoires in COVID-19. Across the whole study: Sites across the United States, Italy and Spain contributed samples from acute and convalescent COVID-19. Sample material is recorded as cDNA or gDNA derived from T cells, B-cell-depleted T cells, or PBMCs.

Trimming cost V 7 bases and J 4 bases, with 15 bases left between them. Germline V CDR1 and CDR2: SGHKS, YYEKEE (reference sequence). This CDR3 has 13 residues. This clone has a single count. Per the original methods: The assay estimated nucleated cells by amplifying reference gene primers. The protocol was immunoSEQ multiplex PCR, while the TCRdb copy is restricted to in-frame clones and leaves out a portion. V and J calls and clone size are copied from that table; D and trimming were computed from the DNA. The data contain around 220,000 clones, about 88% of them singletons. The chain couples TRBV5-5 to TRBJ2-7; a possible D gene is TRBD2 (7 bases). Sequenced sample: peripheral blood. This receptor was obtained from a woman between 40 and 55 years old who had recovered from COVID-19. DNA for the CDR3: TGTGCCAGCGGGAGGGGCAGGGGATACGAGCAGTACTTC. It codes for CASGRGRGYEQYF.